One and the same sample provided the 4 T cell receptor beta chains below, sequenced in a study of blood T cell repertoires in COVID-19. Sequencing used immunoSEQ multiplex PCR; TCRdb keeps in-frame clones, though not all of them. Here the sample spans about 58,000 clones, about 88% being singletons. Material: peripheral blood. The receptors derive from a human donor with active COVID-19. The donor label of this sample is uncertain.

The chain employs TRBV28 and TRBJ2-5, with D possibly matching TRBD1 (5 bases). V dropped 5 bases and J dropped 1 base, with 8 bases sitting between them. The CDR3 is made up of 13 amino acids. Germline V lookup: CDR1 MDHEN, CDR2 SYDVKM. The DNA of the CDR3 is TGTGCCAGCAGTACTGGGGCCCAAGAGACCCAGTACTTC. Translated: CASSTGAQETQYF. The full variable domain, with the rest looked up from reference TRBV28 and TRBJ2-5, is DVKVTQSSRYLVKRTGEKVFLECVQDMDHENMFWYRQDPGLGLRLIYFSYDVKMKEKGDIPEGYSVSREKKERFSLILESASTNQTSMYLCASSTGAQETQYFGPGTRLLVL.

The chain uses TRBV7-9 and TRBJ2-1; 7 bases fit TRBD1. The V gene end was trimmed by 5 bases and the J gene end by 0 bases; junction bases not matched to a gene: 10. The CDR3 totals 17 residues. Germline CDR1 and CDR2: SEHNR and FQNEAQ (reference sequence). The CDR3 sequence is CASSPYRGWSSYNEQFF. For the CDR3, the DNA is TGTGCCAGCAGCCCATACAGGGGTTGGAGCTCCTACAATGAGCAGTTCTTC.

The V gene is TRBV6-5, the J gene TRBJ2-3; D is unclear. Germline V gene sequence: CDR1 MNHEY, CDR2 SVGAGI. The CDR3 consists of 15 residues. With 6 bases removed from V and 1 base from J, the gap between germline ends came to 14 bases. DNA for the CDR3: TGTGCCAGCAGCCGCGGAAGGCCTGGCACAGATACGCAGTATTTT. Encoded protein: CASSRGRPGTDTQYF.

This chain uses TRBV5-4 with TRBJ1-2, with TRBD1 matching over 12 bases. The CDR3 consists of 14 residues. The V gene's germline CDR1 is SGHNT and CDR2 YYREEE (reference sequence). J was trimmed by 7 bases and V by 4 bases; bases with no gene match: 5. CDR3 amino acids: CASSTGQGAFGYTF. DNA of the CDR3: TGTGCCAGCAGCACGGGACAGGGGGCATTTGGCTACACCTTC.